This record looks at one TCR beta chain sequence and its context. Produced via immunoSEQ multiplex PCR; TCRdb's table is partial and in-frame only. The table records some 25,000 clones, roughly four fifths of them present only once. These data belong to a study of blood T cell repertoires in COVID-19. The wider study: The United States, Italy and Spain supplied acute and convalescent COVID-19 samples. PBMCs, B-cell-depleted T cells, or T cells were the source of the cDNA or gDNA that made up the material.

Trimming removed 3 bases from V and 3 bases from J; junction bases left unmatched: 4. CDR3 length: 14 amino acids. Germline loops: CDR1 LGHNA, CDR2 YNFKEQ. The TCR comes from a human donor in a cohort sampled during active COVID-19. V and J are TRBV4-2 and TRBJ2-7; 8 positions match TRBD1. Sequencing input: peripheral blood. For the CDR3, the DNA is TGTGCCAGCAGCCAGGACAGGGCAATCTACGAGCAGTACTTC. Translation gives CASSQDRAIYEQYF.